Listed below are T cell receptor beta chains from one sample, sequenced in a study of cytomegalovirus exposure and HLA in healthy donors. Using immunoSEQ multiplex PCR, the repertoire was profiled, and TCRdb retains in-frame clones only, with some absent. The sample carries approximately 140,000 clones, around 80% recorded once. The sample consisted of PBMCs. All receptors derive from a woman in her forties or fifties in good health and CMV-seronegative. Each CDR3 is given without its conserved first and last residue. The order of the fields is CDR3 protein, V gene, J gene, CDR3 length.

ASSPGQGTDTQY	TRBV5-1	TRBJ2-3	12
ASKESGRAEETQY	TRBV5-1	TRBJ2-5	13
ASSAVRANTEAF	TRBV11-2	TRBJ1-1	12
ASSIEGQRNYGYT	TRBV19	TRBJ1-2	13
ASSTGGAYEQY	TRBV28	TRBJ2-7	11
ASSTVTRNYGYT	TRBV19	TRBJ1-2	12
ASSQLQGSGTTNTGELF	TRBV4-1	TRBJ2-2	17
ASRSSGNAGELF	TRBV9	TRBJ2-2	12
ASSSDRNSYEQY	TRBV7-9	TRBJ2-7	12
ASSFGGRDGLETQY	TRBV7-9	TRBJ2-5	14
SVEGFQGIGYTEAF	TRBV29-1	TRBJ1-1	14
ASSQDLKAF	TRBV4-1	TRBJ1-1	9
ASSLAWQAEAF	TRBV5-1	TRBJ1-1	11
ASSLGGQSNTEAF	TRBV5-1	TRBJ1-1	13
ASSYSSSGGTQY	TRBV6-5	TRBJ2-5	12
AWTPTGLGGYT	TRBV30	TRBJ1-2	11
ASRDRAASGNTIY	TRBV7-6	TRBJ1-3	13
ASSAGQGTYNEQF	TRBV6-4	TRBJ2-1	13
ASSLRLEGLNTGELF	TRBV7-9	TRBJ2-2	15
ASSGTGPRDAEQF	TRBV5-1	TRBJ2-1	13
ASSQNSGQGASGYT	TRBV4-1	TRBJ1-2	14
ASSQEGTYGYT	TRBV4-3	TRBJ1-2	11
ASSRRDRAYEQY	TRBV28	TRBJ2-7	12
ALPQGASGALILYEQY	TRBV7-7	TRBJ2-7	16
ASSPGLDTQY	TRBV5-1	TRBJ2-3	10
ASSLEPSGLGQF	TRBV5-4	TRBJ2-1	12
ASSFFVGLKGTDTQY	TRBV28	TRBJ2-3	15
ASSPRDRGFNGELF	TRBV11-2	TRBJ2-2	14
ASSLGQGNTEAF	TRBV27	TRBJ1-1	12
ASSSRDNMNTEAF	TRBV28	TRBJ1-1	13
ASSIGGLDGYT	TRBV19	TRBJ1-2	11
AIGQGLNTEAF	TRBV10-3	TRBJ1-1	11
ASSPTGPGRGYT	TRBV28	TRBJ1-2	12
ASSFGQGALNTEAF	TRBV7-2	TRBJ1-1	14
ASSNGGDGGTQY	TRBV19	TRBJ2-5	12
ASSPPSGRVAGELF	TRBV27	TRBJ2-2	14